Each of the 4 T cell receptor beta chains below was sequenced from the same sample in a study of cytomegalovirus exposure and HLA in healthy donors. 13 Jbeta primers and 60 Vbeta primers were used for the PCR. Some clones are missing from TCRdb's copy, which holds only in-frame ones; the method was immunoSEQ multiplex PCR. Here the sample spans fewer than 140,000 clones, 65% to 85% being singletons. The sample comprised PBMCs. These TCRs come from a male donor in good health and CMV-seropositive.

The chain couples TRBV16 to TRBJ1-1, with D possibly TRBD1 on 6 matching bases. The CDR3 sequence is 17 residues long. Per germline, CDR1 KGHSY and CDR2 FQNENV. Trimming took 3 bases from V and 1 from J, leaving 18 bases between them. The CDR3 sequence: CASSQWDTLGGNTEAFF. CDR3 coding DNA: TGTGCCAGCAGCCAGTGGGACACCCTTGGTGGGAACACTGAAGCTTTCTTT.

The J gene is TRBJ1-3, the V gene TRBV7-6, with D hard to call. Between the trimmed V and J ends, which lost 2 bases and 2 bases, there was a span of 4 bases. Looked up from germline, CDR1 is SGHVS and CDR2 is FNYEAQ. The CDR3 length is 13 residues. Here the CDR3 reads CASSLLAGNTIYF. CDR3 bases: TGTGCCAGCAGCTTACTCGCTGGAAACACCATATATTTT.

Only a few counts were recorded for this clone. The chain carries TRBV6-1 and TRBJ2-7; D is ambiguous. Trimming removed 0 bases at V and 6 bases at J, with 15 bases between. The CDR3 consists of 15 residues. Germline CDR1 reads MNHNS; CDR2 reads SASEGT. The CDR3 coding sequence is TGTGCCAGCAGTGAAGCGCTTACCCGCGTAGCCGAGCAGTACTTC. It codes for CASSEALTRVAEQYF.

The genes are TRBV5-4 and TRBJ2-5; 12 bases fit TRBD2. J gave up 5 bases and V 4 bases, and 6 bases lay outside the gene matches. CDR1 and CDR2 from the germline V gene are SGHNT and YYREEE (reference sequence). The CDR3 contains 15 residues. The CDR3 sequence: CASSPGLAGLETQYF. The CDR3 nucleotides read TGTGCCAGCAGCCCCGGACTAGCGGGATTGGAGACCCAGTACTTC.